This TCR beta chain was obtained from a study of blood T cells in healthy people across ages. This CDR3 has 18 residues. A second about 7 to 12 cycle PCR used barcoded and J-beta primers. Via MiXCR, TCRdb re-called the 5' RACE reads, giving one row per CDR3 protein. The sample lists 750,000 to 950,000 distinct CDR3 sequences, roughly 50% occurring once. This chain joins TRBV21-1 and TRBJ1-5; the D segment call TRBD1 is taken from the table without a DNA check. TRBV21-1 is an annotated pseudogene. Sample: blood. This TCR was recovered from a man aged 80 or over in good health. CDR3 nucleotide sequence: TGTGCCAGCAGCAACGCCACCGGGACAGCTTATAGCAATCAGCCCCAGCATTTT. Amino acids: CASSNATGTAYSNQPQHF.